The next 23 T cell receptor beta chains were all read from a single sample in a study of T cell responses to AZD1222 COVID-19 vaccine (dated by TCRdb to 2020 to 2022). The time point tag for this specimen amounts to: baseline before first vaccination. Receptors were amplified or captured by the immunoSEQ multiplex PCR assay. TCRdb provides this immuneACCESS table in a form limited to in-frame rearrangements. Some clones are lacking; in checked studies, under half of them reflect an unresolved V gene, and why the rest are absent is not known. A total of about 130,000 clones appear in this sample, 75% to 90% of them only once. The biggest ten clones account for under 9.5% of the sample. The specimen comprised peripheral blood, sampled on day 0 of AZD1222 vaccination. The source is an adult in good health.

CDR3 DNA sequence: TGTGCCACCAGCAGAGCCCAGAACAATGAGCAGTTCTTC. Residues: CATSRAQNNEQFF. V and J are TRBV15 and TRBJ2-1, with no clear D. The CDR3 contains 13 residues. Germline-derived CDR1 and CDR2 are LNHNV and YYDKDF (reference sequence). Trimming left V 1 base short and J 5 bases short, with 6 bases between.

The count of this clone is one. The chain employs TRBV29-1 and TRBJ2-3; no definite D call. V lost 6 bases to trimming and J lost 3 bases, with 16 bases between them. Per the germline V gene, CDR1 is SQVTM and CDR2 is ANQGSEA. The CDR3 extends over 14 amino acids. CDR3 residues: CSVSQRYGTDTQYF. CDR3 DNA: TGCAGCGTATCCCAGAGGTATGGTACAGATACGCAGTATTTT.

The chain combines TRBV5-6 with TRBJ2-3; D unclear. V was cut by 2 bases and J by 6 bases, with 7 bases left in between. The germline V gene has CDR1 SGHDT and CDR2 YYEEEE. This CDR3 has 12 amino acids. In DNA, the CDR3 is TGTGCCAGCAGCTTCGCGCCGGATACGCAGTATTTT. It specifies CASSFAPDTQYF. The full variable domain, in which reference TRBV5-6 and TRBJ2-3 provide the parts outside the CDR3, is DAGVTQSPTHLIKTRGQQVTLRCSPKSGHDTVSWYQQALGQGPQFIFQYYEEEERQRGNFPDRFSGHQFPNYSSELNVNALLLGDSALYLCASSFAPDTQYFGPGTRLTVL.

V and J are TRBV7-2 and TRBJ2-1; D might be TRBD2 (6 bases). The V end was cut by 3 bases, the J end by 3 bases, with 12 bases between. CDR3 length equals 15 residues. Germline CDR1 is SGHTA and CDR2 is FQGNSA. CDR3 amino acids: CASSFWGEVYNEQFF. The DNA for the CDR3 is TGTGCCAGCAGCTTCTGGGGGGAGGTCTACAATGAGCAGTTCTTC.

The V gene is TRBV12-3 or TRBV12-4, the J gene TRBJ1-5, with D possibly being TRBD1 (6 bases). With 6 bases removed from V and 11 bases from J, the gap between germline ends came to 17 bases. This CDR3 has 13 residues. The CDR3 loop reads CASRGGQLKTQHF. CDR3 DNA sequence: TGTGCCAGCAGGGGCGGACAGTTAAAGACCCAGCATTTT.

The V gene is TRBV28, the J gene TRBJ1-5; D ambiguous. Per the germline V gene, CDR1 is MDHEN and CDR2 is SYDVKM. V was trimmed by 2 bases and J by 7 bases, leaving 12 bases between them. This CDR3 spans 14 amino acids. The CDR3 spells CASSLPWTGQPQHF. The CDR3 region has the DNA TGTGCCAGCAGTTTACCCTGGACTGGCCAGCCCCAGCATTTT.

The chain recombines TRBV19 with TRBJ1-6, with D uncertain. The germline gives CDR1 LNHDA, CDR2 SQIVND (reference sequence). This CDR3 comprises 14 residues. V was shortened by 5 bases and J by 9 bases, with 14 bases between the two germline ends. The chain's CDR3 is CASSLTGRLSPLHF. As DNA, the CDR3 is TGTGCCAGTAGTCTAACCGGGCGTCTTTCACCCCTCCACTTT.

This rearrangement joins TRBV2 to TRBJ1-2; D gene uncertain. V lost 6 bases and J 10 bases, leaving 12 bases between the germline ends. The CDR3 has 11 amino acids. Per the germline V gene, CDR1 is SNHLY and CDR2 is FYNNEI. Written as DNA, the CDR3 is TGTGCCAGCAGCGCAGCCTACGACTACACCTTC. It specifies CASSAAYDYTF. The whole variable domain, filled in from reference TRBV2 and TRBJ1-2, reads EPEVTQTPSHQVTQMGQEVILRCVPISNHLYFYWYRQILGQKVEFLVSFYNNEISEKSEIFDDQFSVERPDGSNFTLKIRSTKLEDSAMYFCASSAAYDYTFGSGTRLTVV.

This clone was observed once. The sample has other DNA sequences that encode this CDR3 too. This chain uses TRBV6-5 with TRBJ1-1, with D possibly being TRBD1 (6 bases). V lost 6 bases and J 0 bases, leaving 11 bases between the germline ends. The CDR3 runs to 14 residues. Germline V gene data show CDR1 as MNHEY and CDR2 as SVGAGI. The CDR3 loop is CASSRDTLNTEAFF. CDR3 nucleotides: TGTGCCAGCAGCAGGGACACCTTGAACACTGAAGCTTTCTTT.

V is TRBV3-1 (or the pseudogene TRBV3-2) and J is TRBJ2-5; 8 nucleotides line up with TRBD1. With V trimmed by 4 bases and J by 2 bases, 6 bases remained unmatched. Per germline, CDR1 LGHDT and CDR2 YNNKEL (reference sequence). This CDR3 has 15 residues. The CDR3 sequence: CASSPRTGSQETQYF. The DNA of the CDR3 is TGTGCCAGCAGCCCCCGGACAGGGTCTCAAGAGACCCAGTACTTC.

The rearrangement joins TRBV5-1 to TRBJ2-2; D is uncertain. V was pared by 4 bases and J by 5 bases, with 9 bases between. Germline-derived CDR1 and CDR2 are SGHRS and YFSETQ. CDR3 length equals 13 residues. CDR3 region: CASSLTPTGELFF. CDR3 nucleotide sequence: TGCGCCAGCAGCCTAACCCCGACCGGGGAGCTGTTTTTT.

The gene calls are TRBV7-2 and TRBJ1-5; possibly TRBD1 for D (5 bases). The germline CDR1 and CDR2 sequences are SGHTA and FQGNSA. Trimming removed 3 bases at V and 5 bases at J, with 8 bases between. The CDR3 totals 13 residues. CDR3 region: CASSFGTYQPQHF. CDR3 nucleotide sequence: TGTGCCAGCAGCTTTGGGACCTATCAGCCCCAGCATTTT.

CDR3 nucleotides: TGTGCCAGCACCAGCCTACCGGGAGTTTCCTACGAGCAGTACTTC. It codes for CASTSLPGVSYEQYF. The V call is TRBV5-8, the J call TRBJ2-7, with D possibly being TRBD2 (6 bases). The V end was cut by 6 bases, the J end by 1 base, with 17 bases between. CDR3 length: 15 amino acids. CDR1 and CDR2 from the germline V gene are SGHTS and YDEGEE. The full variable domain, with the rest looked up from reference TRBV5-8 and TRBJ2-7, is EAGVTQSPTHLIKTRGQQATLRCSPISGHTSVYWYQQALGLGLQFLLWYDEGEERNRGNFPPRFSGRQFPNYSSELNVNALELEDSALYLCASTSLPGVSYEQYFGPGTRLTVT.

J is TRBJ2-7 and V is TRBV28; D possibly corresponds to TRBD1 (5 bases). The CDR3 is 14 residues long. Germline V gene data show CDR1 as MDHEN and CDR2 as SYDVKM. Trimming took 7 bases from V and 4 from J, leaving 17 bases between them. The CDR3 here is CASTLAVRVYEQYF. CDR3 nucleotides: TGTGCCAGCACCCTGGCGGTCAGGGTATACGAGCAGTACTTC. Drawing the rest from reference TRBV28 and TRBJ2-7, the complete variable domain is DVKVTQSSRYLVKRTGEKVFLECVQDMDHENMFWYRQDPGLGLRLIYFSYDVKMKEKGDIPEGYSVSREKKERFSLILESASTNQTSMYLCASTLAVRVYEQYFGPGTRLTVT.

The rearrangement uses TRBV6-6 and TRBJ2-1; TRBD2 agrees at 9 bases. The germline gives CDR1 MNHNY, CDR2 SVGAGI (reference sequence). This CDR3 is 16 amino acids long. After removal of 11 bases from V and 6 bases from J, the junction contained 17 bases not matched to a gene. CDR3 DNA sequence: TGTGCCTCCAGGGCAAGCGCGGGAGGGGGGTTCAATGAGCAGTTCTTC. Its translation is CASRASAGGGFNEQFF.

J is TRBJ2-5 and V is TRBV30; 7 nucleotides line up with TRBD2. Trimming at V came to 4 bases and at J to 7 bases, leaving 9 bases not matched to a gene. The CDR3 is 13 residues long. Germline-derived CDR1 and CDR2 are GTSNPN and SVGIG (reference sequence). DNA for the CDR3: TGTGCCTGGATATTGAGCGGGGCGGGGACCCAGTACTTC. It translates to CAWILSGAGTQYF.

This chain uses TRBV28 with TRBJ2-7; D gene ambiguous. Germline V lookup: CDR1 MDHEN, CDR2 SYDVKM. There are 13 residues in the CDR3. V was clipped by 7 bases and J by 0 bases, with 10 bases between them. CDR3 DNA sequence: TGTGCCAGCACTGGGGAAAGCTCCTACGAGCAGTACTTC. Translation gives CASTGESSYEQYF.

The count of this clone is one. V gene TRBV29-1 combines with J gene TRBJ1-2; D is uncertain. The CDR3 runs to 12 residues. V lost 7 bases and J lost 1, with 10 bases in between. Germline CDR1 SQVTM, CDR2 ANQGSEA. The CDR3 protein is CSARRDNYGYTF. CDR3 nucleotide sequence: TGCAGCGCCCGCCGGGATAACTATGGCTACACCTTC.

The J gene is TRBJ2-5, the V gene TRBV9; 7 positions match TRBD1. V shed 4 bases and J 1 base; nucleotides not matched to a gene: 7. The germline V gene encodes CDR1 SGDLS and CDR2 YYNGEE. The CDR3 extends over 15 amino acids. DNA of the CDR3: TGTGCCAGCAGCCCGACAGGGAATGCCCAAGAGACCCAGTACTTC. It translates to CASSPTGNAQETQYF.

This chain links TRBV12-3 or TRBV12-4 with TRBJ1-3, with a weak D call TRBD1 (5 bases). The ends were cut back, 8 bases at V and 4 bases at J, with 9 bases in the middle. The CDR3 length is 12 residues. The CDR3 region has the DNA TGTGCCAGCGGACATGGGGGAAACACCATATATTTT. Amino acids: CASGHGGNTIYF.

The chain has TRBV21-1 and TRBJ2-7; no check of the table's D call, TRBD2, against the DNA was made. TRBV21-1 constitutes a pseudogene. This CDR3 contains 13 residues. CDR3 sequence reads: CASSRGGGLEQYF. Here the CDR3 DNA reads TGTGCCAGCAGCAGAGGTGGAGGGCTCGAGCAGTACTTC.

The CDR3 nucleotides are TGCGCCAGCAGTCAATCGAGCGTGAGGGAAAGGGTGGCAGATACGCAGTATTTT. This gives the protein CASSQSSVRERVADTQYF. The J gene is TRBJ2-3, the V gene TRBV23-1; weak D call: TRBD2 (5 bases). TRBV23-1 is flagged as an ORF with uncertain function. The CDR3 covers 18 residues. V was cut by 0 bases and J by 4 bases, with 20 bases left in between.

The chain has TRBV2 and TRBJ2-7; possibly TRBD2 for D (6 bases). Deletions cut 3 bases from V and 2 bases from J, with 11 bases between. CDR1 and CDR2 (germline): SNHLY, FYNNEI. The CDR3 totals 14 residues. CDR3 sequence (DNA): TGTGCCAGCAGTGATATGGGAGGTGCCTACGAGCAGTACTTC. It codes for CASSDMGGAYEQYF.